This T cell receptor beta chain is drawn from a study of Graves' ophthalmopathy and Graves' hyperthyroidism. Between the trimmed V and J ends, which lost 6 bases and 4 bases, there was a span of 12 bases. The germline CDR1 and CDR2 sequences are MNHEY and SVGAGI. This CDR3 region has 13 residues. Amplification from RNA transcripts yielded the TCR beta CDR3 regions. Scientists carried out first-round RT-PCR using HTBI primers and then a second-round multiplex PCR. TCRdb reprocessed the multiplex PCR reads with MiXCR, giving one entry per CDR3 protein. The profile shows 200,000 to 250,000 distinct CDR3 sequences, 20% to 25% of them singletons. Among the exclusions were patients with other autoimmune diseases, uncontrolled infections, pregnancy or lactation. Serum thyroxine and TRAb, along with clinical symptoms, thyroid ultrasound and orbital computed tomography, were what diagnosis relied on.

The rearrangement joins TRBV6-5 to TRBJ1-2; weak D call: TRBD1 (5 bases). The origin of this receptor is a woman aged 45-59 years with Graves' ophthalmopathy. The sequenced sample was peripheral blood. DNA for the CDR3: TGTGCCAGCAGCGACTCGACAGTCTATGGCTACACCTTC. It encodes CASSDSTVYGYTF.